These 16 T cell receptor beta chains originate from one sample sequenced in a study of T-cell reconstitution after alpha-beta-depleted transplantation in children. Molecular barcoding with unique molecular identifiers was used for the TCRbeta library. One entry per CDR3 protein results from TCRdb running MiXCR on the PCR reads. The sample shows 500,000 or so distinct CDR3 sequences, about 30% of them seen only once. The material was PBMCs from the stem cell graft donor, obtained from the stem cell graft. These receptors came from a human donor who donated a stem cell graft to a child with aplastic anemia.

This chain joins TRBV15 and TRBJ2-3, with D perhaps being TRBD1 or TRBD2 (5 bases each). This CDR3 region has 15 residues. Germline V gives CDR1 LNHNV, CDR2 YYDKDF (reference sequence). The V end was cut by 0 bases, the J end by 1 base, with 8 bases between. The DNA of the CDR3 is TGTGCCACCAGCAGAGATAGGGACCGCACAGATACGCAGTATTTT. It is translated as CATSRDRDRTDTQYF.

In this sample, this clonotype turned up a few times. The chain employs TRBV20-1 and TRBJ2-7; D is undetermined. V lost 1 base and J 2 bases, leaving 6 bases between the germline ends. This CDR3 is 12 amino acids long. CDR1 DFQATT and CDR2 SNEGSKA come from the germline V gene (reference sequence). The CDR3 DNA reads TGCAGTGCTAGAGGGAATACCTACGAGCAGTACTTC. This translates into CSARGNTYEQYF.

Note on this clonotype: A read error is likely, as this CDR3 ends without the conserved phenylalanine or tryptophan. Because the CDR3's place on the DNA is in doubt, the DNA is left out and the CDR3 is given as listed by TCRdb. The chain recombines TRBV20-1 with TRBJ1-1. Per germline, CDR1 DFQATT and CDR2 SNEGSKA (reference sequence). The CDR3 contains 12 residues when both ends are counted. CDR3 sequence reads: CSAIGSNSPYPS.

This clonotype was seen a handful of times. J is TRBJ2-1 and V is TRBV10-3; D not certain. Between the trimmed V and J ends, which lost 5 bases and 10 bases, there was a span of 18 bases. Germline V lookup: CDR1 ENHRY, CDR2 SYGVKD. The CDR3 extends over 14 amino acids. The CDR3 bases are TGTGCCATCAGTAGTAGACGGATTGTGTTCGAGCAGTTCTTC. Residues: CAISSRRIVFEQFF.

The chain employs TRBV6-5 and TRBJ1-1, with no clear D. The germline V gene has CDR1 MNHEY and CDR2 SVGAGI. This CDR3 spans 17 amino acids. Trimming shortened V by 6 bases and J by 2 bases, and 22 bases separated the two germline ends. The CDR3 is CASRSTPGSSDNTEAFF. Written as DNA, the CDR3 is TGTGCCAGCAGGTCCACCCCCGGGTCGTCAGATAACACTGAAGCTTTCTTT.

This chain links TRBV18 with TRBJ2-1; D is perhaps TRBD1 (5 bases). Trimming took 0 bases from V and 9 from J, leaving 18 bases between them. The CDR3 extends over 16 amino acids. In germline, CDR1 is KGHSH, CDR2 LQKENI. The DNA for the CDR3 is TGTGCCAGCTCACCACCTGGGCTGGGAAGGGGTACTGAGCAGTTCTTC. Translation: CASSPPGLGRGTEQFF.

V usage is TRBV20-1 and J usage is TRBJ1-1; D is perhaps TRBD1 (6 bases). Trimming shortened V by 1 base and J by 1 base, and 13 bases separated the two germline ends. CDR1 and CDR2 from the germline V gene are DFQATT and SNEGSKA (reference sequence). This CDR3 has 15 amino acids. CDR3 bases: TGCAGTGCTAGAGTCGTGGGACATTCGAACACTGAAGCTTTCTTT. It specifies CSARVVGHSNTEAFF.

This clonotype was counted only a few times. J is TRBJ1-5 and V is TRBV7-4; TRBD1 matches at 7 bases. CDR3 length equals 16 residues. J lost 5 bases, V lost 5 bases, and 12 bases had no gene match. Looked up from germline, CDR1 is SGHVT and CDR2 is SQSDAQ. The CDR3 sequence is CASSPPVSGGDQPQHF. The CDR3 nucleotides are TGTGCCAGCAGCCCCCCCGTTTCAGGGGGTGATCAGCCCCAGCATTTT.

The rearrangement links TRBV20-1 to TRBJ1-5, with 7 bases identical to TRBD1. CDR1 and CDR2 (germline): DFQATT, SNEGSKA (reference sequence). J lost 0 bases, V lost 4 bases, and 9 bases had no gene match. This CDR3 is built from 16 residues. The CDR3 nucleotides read TGCAGTGCTATAGGTGGGACAGCGGATAGCAATCAGCCCCAGCATTTT. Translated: CSAIGGTADSNQPQHF.

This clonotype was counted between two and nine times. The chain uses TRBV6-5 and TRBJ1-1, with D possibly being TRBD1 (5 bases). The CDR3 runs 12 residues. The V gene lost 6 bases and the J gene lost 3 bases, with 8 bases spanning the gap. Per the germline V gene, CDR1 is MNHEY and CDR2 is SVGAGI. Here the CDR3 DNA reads TGTGCCAGCAGCCGGGGGGACACTGAAGCTTTCTTT. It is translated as CASSRGDTEAFF.

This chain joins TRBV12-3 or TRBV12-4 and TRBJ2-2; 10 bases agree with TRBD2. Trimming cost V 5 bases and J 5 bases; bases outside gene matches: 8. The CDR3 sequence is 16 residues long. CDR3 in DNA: TGTGCCAGCAGTCCCTCACTAGCGGGATTAACCGGGGAGCTGTTTTTT. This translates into CASSPSLAGLTGELFF.

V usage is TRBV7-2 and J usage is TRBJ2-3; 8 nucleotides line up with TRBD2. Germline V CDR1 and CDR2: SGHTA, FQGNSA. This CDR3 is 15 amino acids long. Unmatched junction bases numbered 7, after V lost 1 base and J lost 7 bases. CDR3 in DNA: TGTGCCAGCAGCTTAGGAGCGGGAGTCCCCCATACGCAGTATTTT. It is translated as CASSLGAGVPHTQYF.

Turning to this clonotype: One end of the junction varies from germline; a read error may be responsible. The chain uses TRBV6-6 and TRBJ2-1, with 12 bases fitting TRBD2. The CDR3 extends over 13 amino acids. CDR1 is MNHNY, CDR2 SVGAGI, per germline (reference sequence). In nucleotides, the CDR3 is TGTGCCGGCAGACTAGCGGGAGTCAATGAGCAGTTCTTC. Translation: CAGRLAGVNEQFF.

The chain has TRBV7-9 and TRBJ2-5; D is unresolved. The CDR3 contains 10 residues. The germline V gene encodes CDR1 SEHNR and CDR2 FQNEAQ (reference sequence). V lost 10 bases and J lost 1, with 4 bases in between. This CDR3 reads CANTQETQYF. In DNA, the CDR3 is TGTGCCAACACCCAAGAGACCCAGTACTTC.

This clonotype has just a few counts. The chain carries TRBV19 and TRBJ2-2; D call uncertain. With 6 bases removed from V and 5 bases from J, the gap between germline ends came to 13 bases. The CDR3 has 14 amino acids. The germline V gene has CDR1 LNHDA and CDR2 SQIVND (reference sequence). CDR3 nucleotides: TGTGCCAGTAGCGACTTGATGGATACCGGGGAGCTGTTTTTT. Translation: CASSDLMDTGELFF.

CDR3 loop: CSAVTGGRDEQFF. The CDR3 bases are TGCAGTGCTGTCACCGGGGGGAGGGATGAGCAGTTCTTC. The chain is built from TRBV20-1 and TRBJ2-1; 7 nucleotides align to TRBD2. The germline CDR1 and CDR2 sequences are DFQATT and SNEGSKA (reference sequence). Trimming removed 5 bases from V and 8 bases from J; junction bases left unmatched: 9. This CDR3 is built from 13 residues.